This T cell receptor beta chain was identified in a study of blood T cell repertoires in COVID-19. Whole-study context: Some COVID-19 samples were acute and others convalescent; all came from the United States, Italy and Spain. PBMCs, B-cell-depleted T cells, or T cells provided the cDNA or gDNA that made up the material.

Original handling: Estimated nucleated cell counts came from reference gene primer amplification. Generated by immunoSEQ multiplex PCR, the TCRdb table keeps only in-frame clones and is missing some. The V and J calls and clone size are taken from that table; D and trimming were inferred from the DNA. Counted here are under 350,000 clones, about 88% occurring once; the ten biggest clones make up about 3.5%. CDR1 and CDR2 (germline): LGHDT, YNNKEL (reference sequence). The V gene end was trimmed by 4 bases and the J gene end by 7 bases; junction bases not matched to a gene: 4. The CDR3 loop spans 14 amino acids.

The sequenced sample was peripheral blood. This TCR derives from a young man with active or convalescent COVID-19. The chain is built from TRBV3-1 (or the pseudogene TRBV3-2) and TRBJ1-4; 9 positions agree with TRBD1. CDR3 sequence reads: CASSLRTGAEKLFF. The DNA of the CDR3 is TGTGCCAGCAGCCTCAGGACAGGGGCTGAAAAACTGTTTTTT.